Each of the 21 T cell receptor beta chains below was sequenced from the same sample in a study of T cells in Graves' hyperthyroidism and ophthalmopathy. Amplified TCR beta CDR3 regions came from RNA transcripts. Using the HTBI primer set, a first-round RT-PCR was run on the TCR CDR3. TCRdb re-derived calls from the multiplex PCR reads in MiXCR, one entry per CDR3 protein. The data contain hundreds of thousands of distinct CDR3 sequences, about half of them seen just once; the ten biggest clones take up just under 8.5%. The sequencing sample was made of peripheral blood or thyroid tissue (not recorded which). Every receptor here comes from a woman younger than 35 with Graves' hyperthyroidism.

The chain combines TRBV10-3 with TRBJ1-6; the D is unclear. V lost 6 bases and J 7 bases, leaving 25 bases between the germline ends. The CDR3 spans 18 residues. The germline V gene has CDR1 ENHRY and CDR2 SYGVKD. CDR3 sequence reads: CAISAGPRSLGNNSPLHF. The CDR3 region has the DNA TGTGCCATCAGCGCCGGACCGCGCAGCTTAGGCAACAATTCACCCCTCCACTTT.

This clonotype was detected ten times or more. V gene TRBV15 combines with J gene TRBJ2-2; TRBD2 matches 9 bases. Germline CDR1 reads LNHNV; CDR2 reads YYDKDF (reference sequence). V was clipped by 6 bases and J by 7 bases; unmatched bases: 3. This CDR3 contains 13 residues. The CDR3 loop is CATRREGNGELFF. The CDR3 DNA sequence: TGTGCCACCAGGCGGGAGGGGAACGGGGAGCTGTTTTTT.

The chain combines TRBV5-4 with TRBJ1-4, with D perhaps TRBD1 (5 bases). CDR1 SGHNT and CDR2 YYREEE come from the germline V gene (reference sequence). The CDR3 runs 18 residues. V shed 4 bases and J shed 0 bases, with 19 bases lying between them. The chain's CDR3 is CASSLLRGADATNEKLFF. The CDR3 DNA is TGTGCCAGCAGCCTTCTTCGTGGGGCAGACGCAACTAATGAAAAACTGTTTTTT.

The chain links TRBV12-3 or TRBV12-4 to TRBJ1-1, with 10 positions matching TRBD1. The V and J ends lost 6 bases and 6 bases, in that order; junction bases with no gene match: 4. The CDR3 length is 13 residues. CDR3 sequence: CASRRQGASEAFF. For the CDR3, the DNA is TGTGCCAGCAGAAGACAGGGGGCATCTGAAGCTTTCTTT.

The chain has TRBV20-1 and TRBJ2-5, with 10 bases fitting TRBD2. After removal of 6 bases from V and 13 bases from J, the junction contained 14 bases not matched to a gene. The CDR3 runs to 13 residues. The germline CDR1 and CDR2 sequences are DFQATT and SNEGSKA (reference sequence). Here the CDR3 reads CSAPAPLAGVPYF. CDR3 sequence (DNA): TGCAGTGCCCCCGCCCCTCTAGCGGGAGTTCCGTACTTC.

The rearrangement joins TRBV9 to TRBJ1-2; D is undetermined. This CDR3 is built from 14 residues. V lost 0 bases and J 0 bases, leaving 6 bases between the germline ends. CDR1 SGDLS and CDR2 YYNGEE come from the germline V gene. The CDR3 reads CASSVDPTNYGYTF. CDR3 DNA sequence: TGTGCCAGCAGCGTAGACCCTACTAACTATGGCTACACCTTC.

This chain connects TRBV2 to TRBJ2-7; the match to TRBD2 covers 11 bases. In germline, CDR1 is SNHLY, CDR2 FYNNEI. Germline trimming cut 7 bases from V and 3 bases from J; bases unmatched to any gene: 5. The CDR3 totals 14 residues. The CDR3 loop reads CASIWGLADYEQYF. The CDR3 region has the DNA TGTGCCAGCATATGGGGACTAGCGGACTACGAGCAGTACTTC.

Concerning this clonotype: This may stem from a read error, because a much larger clone lies one nucleotide away. The genes are TRBV24-1 and TRBJ2-7; D unresolved. Germline lookup yields CDR1 KGHDR and CDR2 SFDVKD. The CDR3 is 15 residues long. The CDR3 protein is CATSPATSDRDEQNF. The CDR3 DNA is TGTGCCACCAGCCCCGCGACGTCAGATAGAGACGAGCAGAACTTC.

For this clonotype: The germline gene is not matched at one end of the junction; a read error may be the cause. The chain links TRBV7-9 to TRBJ1-2; D possibly corresponds to TRBD1 (5 bases). CDR3 length: 15 residues. Germline V gives CDR1 SEHNR, CDR2 FQNEAQ (reference sequence). In nucleotides, the CDR3 is TGCGCCAGCAGCTTGGGGGTTCAGGGTATCGATGGCTACACCTTC. This sequence encodes CASSLGVQGIDGYTF.

The chain recombines TRBV2 with TRBJ1-1; no clear D. This CDR3 spans 13 amino acids. Germline V CDR1 and CDR2: SNHLY, FYNNEI. The V gene lost 1 base and the J gene lost 6 bases, with 9 bases spanning the gap. The CDR3, as DNA: TGTGCCAGCAGTGAAGGTCTCAACCCTGAAGCTTTCTTT. Protein: CASSEGLNPEAFF.

This clonotype has only a few counts. The chain carries TRBV7-9 and TRBJ2-6; the D is unclear. The V gene lost 1 base and the J gene lost 0 bases, with 10 bases spanning the gap. There are 17 residues in the CDR3. Germline CDR1 reads SEHNR; CDR2 reads FQNEAQ (reference sequence). Here the CDR3 DNA reads TGTGCCAGCAGCTTAGTAACGCGCGTCTCTGGGGCCAACGTCCTGACTTTC. It codes for CASSLVTRVSGANVLTF.

This clonotype was picked up many times. CDR3 coding DNA: TGCGCCAGCAGCGACAGGGGAGAACTGTTTTTT. It translates to CASSDRGELFF. The chain couples TRBV5-1 to TRBJ1-4; 8 nucleotides line up with TRBD1. This CDR3 comprises 11 residues. In germline, CDR1 is SGHRS, CDR2 YFSETQ. The V and J ends lost 4 bases and 12 bases, in that order; junction bases with no gene match: 2.

Comment on this clonotype: This may be a read error: a much more frequent sequence differs by one nucleotide. The chain has TRBV15 and TRBJ1-5; no clear D. The V end was cut by 5 bases, the J end by 8 bases, with 13 bases between. The germline CDR1 and CDR2 sequences are LNHNV and YYDKDF (reference sequence). This CDR3 contains 13 residues. In nucleotides, the CDR3 is TGTGCCACCAGCCCCGCGGGTCCGGAGCCCCAGCATTTT. Its protein product is CATSPAGPEPQHF.

This clonotype was observed many times. The J gene is TRBJ2-7, the V gene TRBV29-1; D could derive from TRBD1 or TRBD2 (5 bases each). The germline gives CDR1 SQVTM, CDR2 ANQGSEA. V was trimmed by 3 bases and J by 3 bases, leaving 12 bases between them. The CDR3 covers 13 residues. CDR3 DNA: TGCAGCGTTGAGGTGGCAGGGAGCTACGAGCAGTACTTC. It specifies CSVEVAGSYEQYF.

The sample holds many counts of this clonotype. J is TRBJ2-7 and V is TRBV10-3; 13 bases are a match to TRBD2. In germline, CDR1 is ENHRY, CDR2 SYGVKD. Losses at the gene ends were 10 bases for V and 2 bases for J; bases not matched to a gene: 5. The CDR3 runs 14 residues. CDR3 sequence reads: CANSGTSGTYEQYF. CDR3 bases: TGTGCCAACTCCGGGACTAGCGGGACCTACGAGCAGTACTTC.

This clonotype was recorded many times. This chain links TRBV25-1 with TRBJ2-7; D possibly corresponds to TRBD1 (5 bases). From germline, CDR1 is MGHDK and CDR2 SYGVNS. The CDR3 spans 15 residues. V shed 2 bases and J shed 2 bases, with 13 bases lying between them. The CDR3 loop is CASSEGTGLPYEQYF. For the CDR3, the DNA is TGTGCCAGCAGTGAAGGAACAGGCCTACCCTACGAGCAGTACTTC.

The chain recombines TRBV5-1 with TRBJ2-7, with 9 nucleotides matching TRBD1. After removal of 0 bases from V and 6 bases from J, the junction contained 7 bases not matched to a gene. Germline-derived CDR1 and CDR2 are SGHRS and YFSETQ. CDR3 size: 15 residues. Here the CDR3 reads CASSLEGTGRFEQYF. The CDR3, as DNA: TGCGCCAGCAGCTTGGAAGGGACAGGGCGCTTCGAGCAGTACTTC.

This clonotype has just a few counts. The V and J genes are TRBV7-9 and TRBJ2-7; 16 positions agree with TRBD2. The V segment lost 6 bases and the J segment 9 bases; nucleotides outside the gene matches: 5. There are 14 residues in the CDR3. The germline V gene encodes CDR1 SEHNR and CDR2 FQNEAQ (reference sequence). CDR3 sequence: CASSLGLAGGPQYF. The CDR3 DNA follows: TGTGCCAGCAGTCTGGGACTAGCGGGAGGGCCGCAGTACTTC. Full variable domain (rest looked up from reference TRBV7-9 and TRBJ2-7): DTGVSQNPRHKITKRGQNVTFRCDPISEHNRLYWYRQTLGQGPEFLTYFQNEAQLEKSRLLSDRFSAERPKGSFSTLEIQRTEQGDSAMYLCASSLGLAGGPQYFGPGTRLTVT.

The chain recombines TRBV29-1 with TRBJ1-4, with D perhaps TRBD1 (5 bases). V was pared by 5 bases and J by 7 bases, with 14 bases between. Looked up from germline, CDR1 is SQVTM and CDR2 is ANQGSEA. This CDR3 comprises 13 residues. This CDR3 is CSVFPGEGEKLFF. The CDR3 DNA is TGCAGCGTTTTCCCGGGGGAGGGTGAAAAACTGTTTTTT.

This clonotype occurred many times. This chain joins TRBV7-9 and TRBJ1-2; the D gene is possibly TRBD1 (5 bases). From germline, CDR1 is SEHNR and CDR2 FQNEAQ (reference sequence). With 5 bases removed from V and 4 bases from J, the gap between germline ends came to 8 bases. The CDR3 is made up of 12 amino acids. The CDR3 DNA is TGTGCCAGCAGCACCGACAGCTATGGCTACACCTTC. It translates to CASSTDSYGYTF.

The chain has TRBV2 and TRBJ2-7; D not certain. The V and J ends lost 5 bases and 0 bases respectively, with 14 bases between them. Germline V gene data show CDR1 as SNHLY and CDR2 as FYNNEI. CDR3 length: 15 amino acids. CDR3 amino acids: CASSYGLANSYEQYF. The CDR3 coding sequence is TGTGCCAGCAGTTACGGTTTGGCTAACTCCTACGAGCAGTACTTC.